A selection of T cell receptor beta chains follows, all from one sample in a study of T cell responses to AZD1222 COVID-19 vaccine. Libraries were prepared by immunoSEQ multiplex PCR; TCRdb keeps only in-frame clonotypes and omits some of them. The top ten hold over 2.5% of the sample, which has about 140,000 clones, approximately 88% seen once. The sequenced sample was peripheral blood, obtained on day 0 of AZD1222 vaccination. These receptors were collected from an adult in good health. Both conserved end residues are part of each CDR3. Fields, in order: J gene, V gene, clone size, CDR3 length, D gene, CDR3 protein, CDR3 DNA. A D gene is named only where the DNA matches it firmly. Rows may omit the clone size; those that give it use once, few, many or a size class.

j_call: TRBJ1-5; v_call: TRBV7-2; clone_size: -; cdr3_length: 13; d_call: -; cdr3_aa: CASSLDTHQPQHF; cdr3_nt: TGTGCCAGCAGCTTAGATACCCATCAGCCCCAGCATTTT
j_call: TRBJ1-2; v_call: TRBV2; clone_size: -; cdr3_length: 14; d_call: TRBD1; cdr3_aa: CASSEAGGGYGYTF; cdr3_nt: TGTGCCAGCAGTGAAGCAGGGGGCGGTTATGGCTACACCTTC
j_call: TRBJ1-2; v_call: TRBV6-5; clone_size: -; cdr3_length: 11; d_call: -; cdr3_aa: CASSVSYGYTF; cdr3_nt: TGTGCCAGCAGCGTATCCTATGGCTACACCTTC
j_call: TRBJ2-1; v_call: TRBV6-2/TRBV6-3; clone_size: -; cdr3_length: 12; d_call: -; cdr3_aa: CASSYLGNEQFF; cdr3_nt: TGTGCCAGCAGTTATCTCGGCAATGAGCAGTTCTTC
j_call: TRBJ1-2; v_call: TRBV7-2; clone_size: -; cdr3_length: 10; d_call: -; cdr3_aa: CASFRAGYTF; cdr3_nt: TGTGCCAGTTTCAGGGCGGGCTACACCTTC
j_call: TRBJ2-2; v_call: TRBV6-5; clone_size: -; cdr3_length: 15; d_call: TRBD1; cdr3_aa: CASSYDRGPTGELFF; cdr3_nt: TGTGCCAGCAGTTACGACAGGGGTCCTACCGGGGAGCTGTTTTTT
j_call: TRBJ1-2; v_call: TRBV30; clone_size: few; cdr3_length: 12; d_call: -; cdr3_aa: CAFLRGLYGYTF; cdr3_nt: TGTGCCTTCCTTCGGGGCCTCTATGGCTACACCTTC
j_call: TRBJ2-7; v_call: TRBV27; clone_size: -; cdr3_length: 15; d_call: TRBD2; cdr3_aa: CASSSPGLGTYEQYF; cdr3_nt: TGTGCCAGCAGTTCCCCGGGACTAGGAACCTACGAGCAGTACTTC
j_call: TRBJ1-1; v_call: TRBV20-1; clone_size: -; cdr3_length: 11; d_call: -; cdr3_aa: CSAAGILEAFF; cdr3_nt: TGCAGTGCAGCAGGGATACTGGAAGCTTTCTTT
j_call: TRBJ2-5; v_call: TRBV7-8; clone_size: -; cdr3_length: 16; d_call: TRBD2; cdr3_aa: CASSTSRLAAGETQYF; cdr3_nt: TGTGCCAGCAGCACGAGCCGACTAGCGGCCGGTGAGACCCAGTACTTC
j_call: TRBJ1-2; v_call: TRBV14; clone_size: -; cdr3_length: 12; d_call: -; cdr3_aa: CASSQQAYGYTF; cdr3_nt: TGTGCCAGCAGCCAACAGGCCTATGGCTACACCTTC
j_call: TRBJ2-1; v_call: TRBV7-2; clone_size: few; cdr3_length: 16; d_call: -; cdr3_aa: CASSFRSAHSYNEQFF; cdr3_nt: TGTGCCAGCAGCTTTAGGTCAGCTCACTCCTACAATGAGCAGTTCTTC
j_call: TRBJ1-4; v_call: TRBV9; clone_size: -; cdr3_length: 15; d_call: TRBD1; cdr3_aa: CASSGPGQVNEKLFF; cdr3_nt: TGTGCCAGCAGCGGACCGGGACAGGTTAATGAAAAACTGTTTTTT
j_call: TRBJ2-2; v_call: TRBV14; clone_size: few; cdr3_length: 17; d_call: TRBD1; cdr3_aa: CASSQRTGTGRAGELFF; cdr3_nt: TGTGCCAGCAGCCAACGTACCGGGACAGGGCGGGCCGGGGAGCTGTTTTTT
j_call: TRBJ2-1; v_call: TRBV11-2; clone_size: -; cdr3_length: 12; d_call: -; cdr3_aa: CASSLDRYLQFF; cdr3_nt: TGTGCCAGCAGCTTAGATCGATATCTTCAGTTCTTC
j_call: TRBJ2-3; v_call: TRBV29-1; clone_size: few; cdr3_length: 16; d_call: TRBD2; cdr3_aa: CSAGRGTSGRAEHPSF; cdr3_nt: TGCAGCGCCGGACGAGGGACTAGCGGGAGGGCCGAGCACCCGTCTTTT
j_call: TRBJ2-1; v_call: TRBV4-2; clone_size: -; cdr3_length: 17; d_call: -; cdr3_aa: CASSQDRLRSSYNEQFF; cdr3_nt: TGTGCCAGCAGCCAAGATCGACTAAGGAGCTCCTACAATGAGCAGTTCTTC
j_call: TRBJ2-6; v_call: TRBV6-5; clone_size: few; cdr3_length: 16; d_call: -; cdr3_aa: CASSYFGRSGANVLTF; cdr3_nt: TGTGCCAGCAGTTACTTTGGGCGCTCTGGGGCCAACGTCCTGACTTTC
j_call: TRBJ2-1; v_call: TRBV11-3; clone_size: -; cdr3_length: 15; d_call: -; cdr3_aa: CASSLGPAGQREQFF; cdr3_nt: TGTGCCAGCAGCTTAGGTCCCGCGGGGCAGAGGGAGCAGTTCTTC
j_call: TRBJ1-1; v_call: TRBV12-3/TRBV12-4; clone_size: -; cdr3_length: 12; d_call: -; cdr3_aa: CASSFRGTEAFF; cdr3_nt: TGTGCCAGCAGTTTCCGGGGCACTGAAGCTTTCTTT
j_call: TRBJ2-5; v_call: TRBV7-2; clone_size: few; cdr3_length: 15; d_call: TRBD2; cdr3_aa: CASSLGLAGGQTQYF; cdr3_nt: TGTGCCAGCAGCCTTGGACTAGCGGGAGGGCAGACCCAGTACTTC
j_call: TRBJ1-5; v_call: TRBV15; clone_size: -; cdr3_length: 16; d_call: TRBD1; cdr3_aa: CATSRDWRGRNQPQHF; cdr3_nt: TGTGCCACCAGCAGAGATTGGAGGGGGCGCAATCAGCCCCAGCATTTT
j_call: TRBJ2-1; v_call: TRBV7-9; clone_size: -; cdr3_length: 15; d_call: -; cdr3_aa: CASMGSRRSYNEQFF; cdr3_nt: TGTGCCAGTATGGGTTCGAGGAGATCCTACAATGAGCAGTTCTTC
j_call: TRBJ2-7; v_call: TRBV7-9; clone_size: -; cdr3_length: 17; d_call: -; cdr3_aa: CASSFAPLEGLPGEQYF; cdr3_nt: TGTGCCAGCAGCTTCGCCCCGTTAGAGGGGTTGCCGGGCGAGCAGTACTTC
j_call: TRBJ1-1; v_call: TRBV4-2; clone_size: -; cdr3_length: 16; d_call: -; cdr3_aa: CASSQDHSGRNTEAFF; cdr3_nt: TGTGCCAGCAGCCAAGATCACTCGGGGCGCAACACTGAAGCTTTCTTT
j_call: TRBJ1-6; v_call: TRBV2; clone_size: -; cdr3_length: 14; d_call: -; cdr3_aa: CASSERGVNSPLHF; cdr3_nt: TGTGCCAGCAGTGAAAGGGGGGTGAATTCACCCCTCCACTTT
j_call: TRBJ1-2; v_call: TRBV11-2; clone_size: once; cdr3_length: 15; d_call: TRBD1; cdr3_aa: CASSLDRGGQDGYTF; cdr3_nt: TGTGCCAGCAGCTTAGATCGAGGGGGACAGGATGGCTACACCTTC
j_call: TRBJ2-6; v_call: TRBV3-1/TRBV3-2; clone_size: -; cdr3_length: 17; d_call: TRBD2; cdr3_aa: CASSQDGSGGGANVLTF; cdr3_nt: TGTGCCAGCAGCCAAGACGGATCGGGAGGTGGGGCCAACGTCCTGACTTTC
j_call: TRBJ2-5; v_call: TRBV7-2; clone_size: -; cdr3_length: 16; d_call: TRBD2; cdr3_aa: CASSLAQAGGAETQYF; cdr3_nt: TGTGCCAGCAGCTTAGCCCAAGCGGGAGGAGCAGAGACCCAGTACTTC
j_call: TRBJ2-7; v_call: TRBV6-6; clone_size: -; cdr3_length: 13; d_call: -; cdr3_aa: CASSEAGFHEQYF; cdr3_nt: TGTGCCAGCAGCGAGGCTGGGTTCCACGAGCAGTACTTC
j_call: TRBJ1-1; v_call: TRBV5-1; clone_size: -; cdr3_length: 13; d_call: -; cdr3_aa: CASSLNRDTEAFF; cdr3_nt: TGCGCCAGCAGCTTGAACAGGGACACTGAAGCTTTCTTT
j_call: TRBJ2-7; v_call: TRBV15; clone_size: -; cdr3_length: 16; d_call: -; cdr3_aa: CATSRDELGESYEQYF; cdr3_nt: TGTGCCACCAGCAGAGATGAACTGGGCGAGAGCTACGAGCAGTACTTC
j_call: TRBJ1-1; v_call: TRBV6-2/TRBV6-3; clone_size: -; cdr3_length: 15; d_call: TRBD1; cdr3_aa: CASSYGRQGFSEAFF; cdr3_nt: TGTGCCAGCAGTTACGGACGACAGGGGTTTTCTGAAGCTTTCTTT
j_call: TRBJ2-1; v_call: TRBV28; clone_size: -; cdr3_length: 15; d_call: TRBD2; cdr3_aa: CASSVELAGVNEQFF; cdr3_nt: TGTGCCAGCAGTGTGGAACTAGCGGGAGTGAATGAGCAGTTCTTC
j_call: TRBJ2-7; v_call: TRBV4-1; clone_size: few; cdr3_length: 18; d_call: -; cdr3_aa: CASSRIFSPFQTNYEQYF; cdr3_nt: TGCGCCAGCAGCCGGATTTTTTCCCCCTTTCAAACAAACTACGAGCAGTACTTC
j_call: TRBJ2-1; v_call: TRBV5-1; clone_size: -; cdr3_length: 16; d_call: -; cdr3_aa: CASSSHVVQPYNEQFF; cdr3_nt: TGCGCCAGCAGCTCCCATGTAGTTCAGCCCTACAATGAGCAGTTCTTC
j_call: TRBJ1-3; v_call: TRBV30; clone_size: -; cdr3_length: 15; d_call: -; cdr3_aa: CAWRSFGGIGNTIYF; cdr3_nt: TGTGCCTGGAGATCTTTCGGGGGGATTGGAAACACCATATATTTT
j_call: TRBJ2-2; v_call: TRBV4-2; clone_size: -; cdr3_length: 16; d_call: TRBD2; cdr3_aa: CASSQEGLAGDGELFF; cdr3_nt: TGTGCCAGCAGCCAAGAGGGACTAGCGGGAGACGGGGAGCTGTTTTTT
j_call: TRBJ2-3; v_call: TRBV19; clone_size: -; cdr3_length: 15; d_call: TRBD1; cdr3_aa: CASSPDRGKTDTQYF; cdr3_nt: TGTGCCAGTAGCCCGGACAGGGGTAAGACAGATACGCAGTATTTT
j_call: TRBJ1-2; v_call: TRBV5-6; clone_size: -; cdr3_length: 15; d_call: TRBD1; cdr3_aa: CASSPLGTAREGYTF; cdr3_nt: TGTGCCAGCAGCCCGCTTGGGACAGCCCGAGAGGGCTACACCTTC
j_call: TRBJ1-2; v_call: TRBV4-2; clone_size: -; cdr3_length: 14; d_call: -; cdr3_aa: CASSPRGDHYGYTF; cdr3_nt: TGTGCCAGCAGCCCCAGGGGAGACCACTATGGCTACACCTTC
j_call: TRBJ1-5; v_call: TRBV18; clone_size: -; cdr3_length: 13; d_call: -; cdr3_aa: CASSPGGNQPQHF; cdr3_nt: TGTGCCAGCTCACCTGGTGGCAATCAGCCCCAGCATTTT
j_call: TRBJ1-1; v_call: TRBV7-2; clone_size: -; cdr3_length: 14; d_call: -; cdr3_aa: CASSLGFWRTEAFF; cdr3_nt: TGTGCCAGCAGCTTAGGGTTTTGGCGGACTGAAGCTTTCTTT
j_call: TRBJ1-6; v_call: TRBV4-3; clone_size: -; cdr3_length: 16; d_call: TRBD1; cdr3_aa: CASSKQTGAGNSPLHF; cdr3_nt: TGCGCCAGCAGCAAACAGACAGGGGCAGGGAATTCACCCCTCCACTTT
j_call: TRBJ1-5; v_call: TRBV9; clone_size: -; cdr3_length: 14; d_call: -; cdr3_aa: CASSPRDGNQPQHF; cdr3_nt: TGTGCCAGCAGCCCCCGTGACGGTAATCAGCCCCAGCATTTT
j_call: TRBJ2-7; v_call: TRBV6-2/TRBV6-3; clone_size: once; cdr3_length: 14; d_call: -; cdr3_aa: CASSYYGSTYEQYF; cdr3_nt: TGTGCCAGCAGTTACTATGGCAGTACCTACGAGCAGTACTTC
j_call: TRBJ2-2; v_call: TRBV7-3; clone_size: -; cdr3_length: 14; d_call: TRBD1; cdr3_aa: CASSPGGIAGELFF; cdr3_nt: TGTGCCAGCAGCCCAGGGGGCATCGCCGGGGAGCTGTTTTTT
j_call: TRBJ1-2; v_call: TRBV30; clone_size: -; cdr3_length: 14; d_call: -; cdr3_aa: CAWTPTRDYYGYTF; cdr3_nt: TGTGCCTGGACCCCTACGAGGGATTATTATGGCTACACCTTC
j_call: TRBJ1-2; v_call: TRBV20-1; clone_size: -; cdr3_length: 10; d_call: -; cdr3_aa: CSASNYGYTF; cdr3_nt: TGCAGTGCTTCTAACTATGGCTACACCTTC
j_call: TRBJ1-5; v_call: TRBV15; clone_size: -; cdr3_length: 15; d_call: -; cdr3_aa: CATSTREGGNQPQHF; cdr3_nt: TGTGCCACCAGCACTCGGGAGGGGGGCAATCAGCCCCAGCATTTT
j_call: TRBJ2-5; v_call: TRBV4-3; clone_size: -; cdr3_length: 16; d_call: TRBD1; cdr3_aa: CASSQHRDSAGGAQYF; cdr3_nt: TGCGCCAGCAGCCAGCATCGGGACAGCGCTGGAGGCGCCCAGTACTTC
j_call: TRBJ2-7; v_call: TRBV6-6; clone_size: -; cdr3_length: 12; d_call: TRBD2; cdr3_aa: CASTLGLAEQYF; cdr3_nt: TGTGCCAGCACCCTGGGACTAGCGGAGCAGTACTTC
j_call: TRBJ1-2; v_call: TRBV5-1; clone_size: -; cdr3_length: 13; d_call: TRBD1; cdr3_aa: CASSSQGDYGYTF; cdr3_nt: TGCGCCAGCAGCTCACAGGGGGACTATGGCTACACCTTC
j_call: TRBJ2-7; v_call: TRBV19; clone_size: few; cdr3_length: 15; d_call: TRBD2; cdr3_aa: CASRRLADPHYEQYF; cdr3_nt: TGTGCCAGTAGAAGACTAGCAGATCCCCACTACGAGCAGTACTTC
j_call: TRBJ2-5; v_call: TRBV5-5; clone_size: -; cdr3_length: 16; d_call: -; cdr3_aa: CASSLYGVTGRETQYF; cdr3_nt: TGTGCCAGCAGCTTGTACGGGGTCACGGGGAGGGAGACCCAGTACTTC